The next 28 T cell receptor beta chains were all read from a single sample in a study of cytomegalovirus exposure and HLA in healthy donors. The PCR had 60 Vbeta and 13 Jbeta primers. The protocol was immunoSEQ multiplex PCR, while the TCRdb copy is restricted to in-frame clones and leaves out a portion. The table records some 140,000 clones, 70% to 80% of them present only once. The sample was PBMCs. These receptors came from a man under 40 in good health and CMV-seropositive.

DNA of the CDR3: TGTGCCAGTATTAATCAGGGGGCGTACAGCAATCAGCCCCAGCATTTT. Its translation: CASINQGAYSNQPQHF. The gene calls are TRBV19 and TRBJ1-5, with 8 nucleotides matching TRBD1. V was clipped by 7 bases and J by 1 base; unmatched bases: 9. The CDR3 covers 16 residues. The V gene's germline CDR1 is LNHDA and CDR2 SQIVND (reference sequence). Based on the CDR3 plus reference TRBV19 and TRBJ1-5, the full variable domain is DGGITQSPKYLFRKEGQNVTLSCEQNLNHDAMYWYRQDPGQGLRLIYYSQIVNDFQKGDIAEGYSVSREKKESFPLTVTSAQKNPTAFYLCASINQGAYSNQPQHFGDGTRLSIL.

This chain joins TRBV6-4 and TRBJ1-5, with TRBD1 matching over 8 bases. The CDR3 runs to 15 residues. Germline V gene data show CDR1 as MRHNA and CDR2 as SNTAGT. Trimming took 5 bases from V and 4 from J; bases not matched to a gene: 7. CDR3 sequence: CASSSDRGLNQPQHF. CDR3 in DNA: TGTGCCAGCAGTTCTGACAGGGGACTAAATCAGCCCCAGCATTTT.

A single count supports this clone. Other DNA sequences of this sample code for an identical CDR3. The V call is TRBV10-3, the J call TRBJ1-1; no firm D call. Germline CDR1 ENHRY, CDR2 SYGVKD. Trimming stripped 6 bases from V and 4 bases from J, with 12 bases between. The CDR3 loop spans 13 amino acids. The CDR3 is CAIREGGSTEAFF. The CDR3 DNA is TGTGCCATCAGAGAAGGCGGGAGCACTGAAGCTTTCTTT.

This clone is a singleton in its sample. The chain is built from TRBV7-8 and TRBJ2-5, with TRBD1 identical over 9 bases. V dropped 5 bases and J dropped 5; count of bases not matched to a gene: 6. Germline-derived CDR1 and CDR2 are SGHVS and FQNEAQ. The CDR3 is 14 amino acids. The CDR3 nucleotides read TGTGCCAGCAGCAAAAGGACAGGGGTCGAGACCCAGTACTTC. Protein: CASSKRTGVETQYF.

The genes are TRBV7-3 and TRBJ2-5, with TRBD1 identical over 8 bases. The CDR3 spans 13 residues. Per germline, CDR1 SGHTA and CDR2 FQGTGA. Trimming took 4 bases from V and 4 from J; bases not matched to a gene: 2. CDR3 bases: TGTGCCAGCAGCTCCAGGGGGCGAGAGACCCAGTACTTC. This gives the protein CASSSRGRETQYF. The variable domain in full, completed from reference TRBV7-3 and TRBJ2-5, reads GAGVSQTPSNKVTEKGKYVELRCDPISGHTALYWYRQSLGQGPEFLIYFQGTGAADDSGLPNDRFFAVRPEGSVSTLKIQRTERGDSAVYLCASSSRGRETQYFGPGTRLLVL.

This chain uses TRBV9 with TRBJ2-2, with TRBD1 matching over 7 bases. The CDR3 is made up of 15 amino acids. After removal of 4 bases from V and 4 bases from J, the junction contained 7 bases not matched to a gene. The germline CDR1 and CDR2 sequences are SGDLS and YYNGEE. Here the CDR3 DNA reads TGTGCCAGCAGCCCCTGGACAGGTTCCACCGGGGAGCTGTTTTTT. Translation: CASSPWTGSTGELFF.

The chain uses TRBV10-3 and TRBJ1-1, with a weak D call TRBD1 (5 bases). The CDR3 is 15 residues long. CDR1 ENHRY and CDR2 SYGVKD come from the germline V gene. The V end was cut by 0 bases, the J end by 5 bases, with 13 bases between. CDR3 loop: CAISESRGGKTEAFF. Here the CDR3 DNA reads TGTGCCATCAGTGAGTCAAGGGGAGGCAAAACTGAAGCTTTCTTT.

This rearrangement joins TRBV27 to TRBJ2-3, with a possible D match to TRBD2 (7 bases). Germline CDR1 and CDR2: MNHEY and SMNVEV (reference sequence). The CDR3 spans 15 residues. V was clipped by 1 base and J by 2 bases, with 10 bases between them. Written as DNA, the CDR3 is TGTGCCAGCAGTTTATGGGGGGGGGCCACAGATACGCAGTATTTT. This encodes CASSLWGGATDTQYF.

The chain has TRBV19 and TRBJ2-4, with TRBD2 matching over 15 bases. V lost 7 bases, J lost 2 bases, and 15 bases stayed unmatched. In germline, CDR1 is LNHDA, CDR2 SQIVND (reference sequence). The CDR3 sequence is 20 residues long. The CDR3 protein is CASILGGGLAGGSTKNIQYF. The CDR3 DNA reads as TGTGCCAGTATCCTCGGGGGGGGACTAGCGGGAGGTTCTACCAAAAACATTCAGTACTTC.

V usage is TRBV4-1 and J usage is TRBJ1-3; D call uncertain. Germline values: CDR1 MGHRA, CDR2 YSYEKL. With 0 bases removed from V and 1 base from J, the gap between germline ends came to 4 bases. This CDR3 spans 14 amino acids. CDR3 region: CASSQEASGNTIYF. In DNA form, the CDR3 reads TGCGCCAGCAGCCAAGAAGCATCTGGAAACACCATATATTTT.

V is TRBV7-2 and J is TRBJ2-1; D gene ambiguous. This CDR3 has 11 amino acids. Germline lookup yields CDR1 SGHTA and CDR2 FQGNSA. V lost 5 bases, J lost 13 bases, and 12 bases lay in between. The DNA of the CDR3 is TGTGCCAGCAGCCGCCTGGAGATTCAGTTCTTC. Translation: CASSRLEIQFF.

The rearrangement joins TRBV4-1 to TRBJ2-5, with 7 positions matching TRBD1. V gave up 1 base and J gave up 1 base; unmatched junction bases: 3. Germline assignment: CDR1 MGHRA and CDR2 YSYEKL. The CDR3 has 15 residues. CDR3 sequence reads: CASSQGAGGQETQYF. In DNA form, the CDR3 reads TGCGCCAGCAGCCAAGGGGCAGGGGGCCAAGAGACCCAGTACTTC.

The genes are TRBV18 and TRBJ1-1; a possible D gene is TRBD1 (6 bases). Between the trimmed V and J ends, which lost 4 bases and 1 base, there was a span of 10 bases. Per germline, CDR1 KGHSH and CDR2 LQKENI. The CDR3 covers 14 residues. The CDR3 region is CASSQGHRNTEAFF. The DNA of the CDR3 is TGTGCCAGCTCACAGGGACACCGGAACACTGAAGCTTTCTTT.

Remarks on this clone: One junction end does not reproduce the germline sequence, and a read error may be involved. The rearrangement joins TRBV18 to TRBJ1-5; D ambiguous. From germline, CDR1 is KGHSH and CDR2 LQKENI. The CDR3 covers 13 residues. The CDR3 DNA sequence: TGTGCCAGCTCACCCGCCGGGTCCAGCCCCAGCTTGTTT. It is translated as CASSPAGSSPSLF.

The chain has TRBV10-3 and TRBJ2-1; D is possibly TRBD1 (5 bases). Trimming removed 3 bases from V and 5 bases from J, with 8 bases in between. In germline, CDR1 is ENHRY, CDR2 SYGVKD. CDR3 length: 13 residues. CDR3 amino acids: CAISDRVNNEQFF. DNA of the CDR3: TGTGCCATCAGTGACAGGGTAAACAATGAGCAGTTCTTC.

This chain connects TRBV5-1 to TRBJ2-1; 10 nucleotides align to TRBD2. V dropped 4 bases and J dropped 5; count of bases not matched to a gene: 6. Germline V CDR1 and CDR2: SGHRS, YFSETQ. This CDR3 region has 15 residues. The CDR3 bases are TGCGCCAGCAGCCCAGGACTAGCGGTCAACAATGAGCAGTTCTTC. It codes for CASSPGLAVNNEQFF.

This rearrangement joins TRBV25-1 to TRBJ1-2; no clear D. V was cut by 0 bases and J by 8 bases, with 13 bases left in between. CDR1 and CDR2 (germline): MGHDK, SYGVNS. This CDR3 region has 14 residues. CDR3 sequence (DNA): TGTGCCAGCAGTGAATACAGGAAGGTAGAGGGCTACACCTTC. Translation: CASSEYRKVEGYTF.

The chain has TRBV19 and TRBJ2-2, with TRBD1 matching over 10 bases. The CDR3 extends over 16 amino acids. Germline CDR1 and CDR2: LNHDA and SQIVND (reference sequence). V shed 3 bases, J shed 4 bases, and the junction held 5 bases outside the gene matches. The chain's CDR3 is CASSIPDRGATGELFF. The CDR3 bases are TGTGCCAGTAGTATCCCGGACAGGGGGGCCACCGGGGAGCTGTTTTTT.

This chain connects TRBV7-3 to TRBJ2-5, with D possibly being TRBD2 (5 bases). Deletions cut 1 base from V and 2 bases from J, with 11 bases between. Germline values: CDR1 SGHTA, CDR2 FQGTGA. This CDR3 region has 15 residues. CDR3 sequence (DNA): TGTGCCAGCAGCTTAAACGCCCCGGGGCAAGAGACCCAGTACTTC. This translates into CASSLNAPGQETQYF.

This clone was observed a handful of times. CDR3 sequence: CASSDSGGGAINYQFF. The CDR3 DNA reads as TGTGCCAGCAGTGACTCCGGCGGGGGGGCGATTAACTACCAGTTCTTC. This sequence joins TRBV6-4 and TRBJ2-1; TRBD2 agrees at 9 bases. Germline CDR1 reads MRHNA; CDR2 reads SNTAGT. The V gene end was trimmed by 0 bases and the J gene end by 13 bases; junction bases not matched to a gene: 13. The CDR3 contains 16 residues.

The CDR3 DNA is TGTGCCAGCACCCGACAAGCGGGAGAGATCTCCTACGAGCAGTACTTC. As protein: CASTRQAGEISYEQYF. The chain combines TRBV14 with TRBJ2-7, with 8 positions matching TRBD2. Germline-derived CDR1 and CDR2 are SGHDN and FVKESK. V was clipped by 7 bases and J by 0 bases; unmatched bases: 11. The CDR3 totals 16 residues.

CDR3 amino acids: CASSAHGGTGGDGYTF. CDR3 in DNA: TGTGCCAGCAGTGCCCACGGCGGGACAGGAGGGGATGGCTACACCTTC. The rearrangement links TRBV6-1 to TRBJ1-2; 8 bases agree with TRBD1. From germline, CDR1 is MNHNS and CDR2 SASEGT. CDR3 size: 16 residues. J was trimmed by 6 bases and V by 4 bases; bases with no gene match: 13.

The rearrangement links TRBV14 to TRBJ2-7, with 7 bases matching TRBD1. V dropped 3 bases and J dropped 1; count of bases not matched to a gene: 9. The CDR3 has 16 amino acids. CDR1 and CDR2 (germline): SGHDN, FVKESK. CDR3: CASSQSGGRGSYEQYF. The CDR3 DNA sequence: TGTGCCAGCAGCCAGAGCGGTGGCAGGGGGTCCTACGAGCAGTACTTC.

This clone was counted a single time. This chain links TRBV25-1 with TRBJ2-1, with TRBD2 matching 7 bases. Looked up from germline, CDR1 is MGHDK and CDR2 is SYGVNS. The trim removed 0 bases at V and 7 bases at J, leaving 9 bases unmatched. The CDR3 sequence is 16 residues long. The CDR3 DNA reads as TGTGCCAGCAGTGAATATACTAGCGTAAAGAGGAATGAGCAGTTCTTC. It specifies CASSEYTSVKRNEQFF.

The chain couples TRBV12-5 to TRBJ2-2; D is ambiguous. This CDR3 contains 15 residues. Germline CDR1 LGHNT, CDR2 FRNRAP. The germline V and J ends were trimmed by 5 bases and 1 base, with 11 bases remaining between them. CDR3 coding DNA: TGTGCTAGTGGTGCTAGGCTGGGGAACACCGGGGAGCTGTTTTTT. Translated, it gives CASGARLGNTGELFF.

This chain links TRBV5-1 with TRBJ2-1; D is possibly TRBD2 (6 bases). V was cut by 4 bases and J by 4 bases, with 12 bases left in between. The CDR3 length is 14 residues. Germline assignment: CDR1 SGHRS and CDR2 YFSETQ. The CDR3 sequence is CASSSLGGYNEQFF. As DNA, the CDR3 is TGCGCCAGCAGCAGCTTGGGGGGTTACAATGAGCAGTTCTTC.

The chain employs TRBV9 and TRBJ2-3; 12 bases are a match to TRBD2. The J segment lost 4 bases and the V segment lost 2 bases, leaving 11 bases of the junction unmatched. Germline V gene sequence: CDR1 SGDLS, CDR2 YYNGEE. The CDR3 runs 18 residues. The CDR3, as DNA: TGTGCCAGCAGCGTGAGACCCCTAGCGGGGGGGCGGGCAGATACGCAGTATTTT. Translation: CASSVRPLAGGRADTQYF.

This clone has just a few counts. The chain carries TRBV6-5 and TRBJ2-7, with a weak D call TRBD2 (5 bases). Germline CDR1 MNHEY, CDR2 SVGAGI. With 8 bases removed from V and 6 bases from J, the gap between germline ends came to 14 bases. The CDR3 extends over 12 amino acids. The CDR3 DNA follows: TGTGCCAGCTCCCGCGAGGCGGGCGAGCAGTACTTC. This codes for CASSREAGEQYF.